This T cell receptor beta chain was sequenced during a study of early T cells in non-severe SARS-CoV-2 infection. Molecules of cDNA were individually given unique molecular identifiers that were attached to them. TCRdb re-called the 5' RACE reads with MiXCR, one entry per CDR3 protein. Among tens of thousands of distinct CDR3 sequences listed, around 10% were seen once. The CDR3 loop spans 17 amino acids. Unmatched junction bases numbered 14, after V lost 3 bases and J lost 4 bases. The germline CDR1 and CDR2 sequences are SGHTA and FQGNSA. Sequenced here: whole blood, sampled at baseline. The gene calls are TRBV7-2 and TRBJ1-2; 7 bases align to TRBD1. This TCR was recovered from an adult who was a healthcare worker with PCR-confirmed SARS-CoV-2 infection or an uninfected control (not recorded which). The CDR3 protein is CASSLGRGGQAGYGYTF. The CDR3 coding sequence is TGTGCCAGCAGCTTGGGAAGGGGAGGACAGGCTGGCTATGGCTACACCTTC. The entire variable domain, with the rest obtained from reference TRBV7-2 and TRBJ1-2, is as follows: GAGVSQSPSNKVTEKGKDVELRCDPISGHTALYWYRQSLGQGLEFLIYFQGNSAPDKSGLPSDRFSAERTGGSVSTLTIQRTQQEDSAVYLCASSLGRGGQAGYGYTFGSGTRLTVV.